This T cell receptor (beta chain) emerged from a study of blood T cells in healthy people across ages. The use of a sample-barcoded 5' primer and a J-beta primer mix characterized a second PCR of roughly 6 to 11 cycles. TCRdb reprocessed the 5' RACE reads via MiXCR and lists one record per CDR3 protein. The repertoire has hundreds of thousands of distinct CDR3 sequences, roughly 44% of them found once; the top ten carry about a fifth. Turning to this clonotype: What it recognizes is unknown.

Broader study findings: Per million T cells, TCR beta diversity dropped about linearly as age rose.

This clonotype was obtained from a man between 60 and 70 years old in good health. What was sequenced was blood.

This CDR3 reads CATSRPQGLANYGYTF. The CDR3 DNA reads as TGTGCCACCAGCAGACCCCAGGGGCTAGCTAACTATGGCTACACCTTC. The rearrangement links TRBV15 to TRBJ1-2; D possibly corresponds to TRBD1 (6 bases). This CDR3 contains 16 residues. Germline assignment: CDR1 LNHNV and CDR2 YYDKDF (reference sequence). V gave up 2 bases and J gave up 0 bases, with 13 bases separating them.